Listed below are T cell receptor beta chains from one sample, sequenced in a study of PD-L1 blockade in urothelial cancer. Here immunoSEQ multiplex PCR was the method, and the copy in TCRdb shows in-frame clones only, minus some. The data contain around 45,000 clones, more than 75% of them singletons. The sequencing here drew on PBMCs, taken around atezolizumab (anti-PD-L1) treatment. The receptors here all came from a man in his forties or fifties with urothelial cancer. CDR3s include the opening cysteine and the closing phenylalanine or tryptophan. A D gene is named only where the DNA matches it firmly. Not all rows give a size; the values are once, few, many and, for expanded clones, a class.

size: few
D: NA
length: 14
V: TRBV10-3
J: TRBJ1-1
CDR3: CAIRLAIMNTEAFF
DNA: TGTGCCATCAGACTTGCCATCATGAACACTGAAGCTTTCTTT

size: NA
D: TRBD2
length: 14
V: TRBV9
J: TRBJ2-5
CDR3: CASSVGTSAETQYF
DNA: TGTGCCAGCAGCGTGGGGACTAGCGCGGAGACCCAGTACTTC

size: NA
D: TRBD1
length: 13
V: TRBV5-6
J: TRBJ1-6
CDR3: CASSRDRVSPLHF
DNA: TGTGCCAGCAGCAGGGACAGGGTCTCACCCCTCCACTTT

size: few
D: TRBD1
length: 17
V: TRBV5-1
J: TRBJ1-2
CDR3: CASSFSRQGPSNYGYTF
DNA: TGCGCCAGCAGCTTCTCTCGACAGGGGCCCTCTAACTATGGCTACACCTTC

size: NA
D: NA
length: 18
V: TRBV5-8
J: TRBJ2-4
CDR3: CASPKRVQGVLAKNIQYF
DNA: TGTGCCAGCCCAAAACGGGTCCAAGGAGTACTAGCCAAAAACATTCAGTACTTC

size: NA
D: TRBD1
length: 15
V: TRBV9
J: TRBJ1-2
CDR3: CASSVDEGAGGGYTF
DNA: TGTGCCAGCAGCGTAGACGAGGGGGCAGGAGGTGGCTACACCTTC

size: once
D: NA
length: 14
V: TRBV14
J: TRBJ1-1
CDR3: CASSRIGGATEAFF
DNA: TGTGCCAGCAGCCGAATAGGGGGGGCGACTGAAGCTTTCTTT

size: few
D: NA
length: 12
V: TRBV28
J: TRBJ1-1
CDR3: CASRPGQRPAFF
DNA: TGTGCCAGCAGACCGGGACAACGCCCAGCTTTCTTT

size: NA
D: NA
length: 15
V: TRBV9
J: TRBJ1-2
CDR3: CASSSDSIPNYGYTF
DNA: TGTGCCAGCAGCTCTGACAGTATACCTAACTATGGCTACACCTTC

size: few
D: TRBD2
length: 16
V: TRBV18
J: TRBJ2-5
CDR3: CASSTPRGGGQETQYF
DNA: TGTGCCAGCTCAACACCCCGCGGGGGAGGCCAAGAGACCCAGTACTTC

size: NA
D: TRBD2
length: 17
V: TRBV5-1
J: TRBJ2-5
CDR3: CASSPPGLAGAGETQYF
DNA: TGCGCCAGCAGCCCCCCAGGCCTAGCGGGGGCGGGGGAGACCCAGTACTTC

size: NA
D: NA
length: 14
V: TRBV6-6
J: TRBJ2-7
CDR3: CASRRDPQAYEQYF
DNA: TGTGCCAGCAGGCGGGACCCACAGGCCTACGAGCAGTACTTC

size: NA
D: NA
length: 14
V: TRBV5-6
J: TRBJ2-2
CDR3: CASSLGGNTGELFF
DNA: TGTGCCAGCAGCTTAGGGGGGAACACCGGGGAGCTGTTTTTT

size: once
D: NA
length: 15
V: TRBV11-2
J: TRBJ1-1
CDR3: CASSLAGQWVTEAFF
DNA: TGTGCCAGCAGCTTAGCCGGACAGTGGGTCACTGAAGCTTTCTTT

size: NA
D: NA
length: 16
V: TRBV2
J: TRBJ1-1
CDR3: CASSRQSPNMNTEAFF
DNA: TGTGCCAGCAGTAGACAGAGCCCTAACATGAACACTGAAGCTTTCTTT

size: NA
D: TRBD2
length: 16
V: TRBV4-1
J: TRBJ2-5
CDR3: CASSQGTSGSTETQYF
DNA: TGCGCCAGCAGCCAAGGAACTAGCGGGAGCACGGAGACCCAGTACTTC

size: NA
D: NA
length: 16
V: TRBV9
J: TRBJ2-7
CDR3: CASSGGVTGELYEQYF
DNA: TGTGCCAGCAGCGGAGGCGTTACGGGAGAGCTCTACGAGCAGTACTTC

size: NA
D: TRBD2
length: 14
V: TRBV9
J: TRBJ2-4
CDR3: CASSVASGGNIQYF
DNA: TGTGCCAGCAGCGTAGCTAGCGGGGGCAACATTCAGTACTTC

size: NA
D: NA
length: 16
V: TRBV19
J: TRBJ1-6
CDR3: CASSMETQSKNSPLHF
DNA: TGTGCCAGTAGTATGGAGACGCAGAGTAAGAATTCACCCCTCCACTTT

size: NA
D: NA
length: 14
V: TRBV5-5
J: TRBJ2-7
CDR3: CASSFPQGQSEQYF
DNA: TGTGCCAGCAGCTTCCCGCAGGGGCAAAGCGAGCAGTACTTC

size: NA
D: NA
length: 13
V: TRBV2
J: TRBJ2-2
CDR3: CASSGDPTGELFF
DNA: TGTGCCAGCAGTGGAGATCCCACCGGGGAGCTGTTTTTT

size: NA
D: NA
length: 17
V: TRBV5-4
J: TRBJ1-4
CDR3: CAGSLVGQGLSNEKLFF
DNA: TGTGCCGGCAGCTTGGTGGGGCAGGGACTATCTAATGAAAAACTGTTTTTT

size: NA
D: NA
length: 14
V: TRBV4-1
J: TRBJ1-2
CDR3: CASSQESGVYGYTF
DNA: TGCGCCAGCAGCCAAGAAAGCGGGGTCTATGGCTACACCTTC

size: NA
D: NA
length: 13
V: TRBV6-1
J: TRBJ1-1
CDR3: CASPRGGNTEAFF
DNA: TGTGCCAGCCCCCGGGGGGGGAACACTGAAGCTTTCTTT

size: NA
D: NA
length: 14
V: TRBV2
J: TRBJ1-5
CDR3: CASSENYSNQPQHF
DNA: TGTGCCAGCAGTGAAAATTATAGCAATCAGCCCCAGCATTTT

size: NA
D: NA
length: 13
V: TRBV5-1
J: TRBJ1-2
CDR3: CASSLEQNYGYTF
DNA: TGCGCCAGCAGCTTGGAACAAAACTATGGCTACACCTTC

size: NA
D: TRBD1
length: 11
V: TRBV20-1
J: TRBJ2-1
CDR3: CSAIRTGKEFF
DNA: TGCAGTGCTATTAGGACAGGGAAGGAGTTCTTC

size: NA
D: TRBD1
length: 14
V: TRBV4-1
J: TRBJ1-3
CDR3: CASSRIQGADTIYF
DNA: TGCGCCAGCAGCCGAATACAGGGGGCCGACACCATATATTTT

size: NA
D: NA
length: 15
V: TRBV7-2
J: TRBJ1-1
CDR3: CASSLERGLGTEAFF
DNA: TGTGCCAGCAGCCTCGAACGGGGGTTAGGGACTGAAGCTTTCTTT

size: few
D: NA
length: 17
V: TRBV15
J: TRBJ1-3
CDR3: CATSRSGGRLSGNTIYF
DNA: TGTGCCACCAGCAGAAGCGGGGGGAGACTCTCTGGAAACACCATATATTTT